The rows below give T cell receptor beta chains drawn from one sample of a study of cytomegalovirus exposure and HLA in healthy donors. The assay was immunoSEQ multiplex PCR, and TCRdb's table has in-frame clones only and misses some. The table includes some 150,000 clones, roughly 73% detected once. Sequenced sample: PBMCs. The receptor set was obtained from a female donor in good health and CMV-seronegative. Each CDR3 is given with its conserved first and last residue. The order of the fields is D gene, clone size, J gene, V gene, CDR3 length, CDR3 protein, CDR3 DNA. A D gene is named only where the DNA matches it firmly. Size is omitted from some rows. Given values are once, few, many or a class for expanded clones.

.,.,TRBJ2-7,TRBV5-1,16,CASSLAISGGSYEQYF,TGCGCCAGCAGCTTGGCGATTTCCGGAGGGAGTTACGAGCAGTACTTC
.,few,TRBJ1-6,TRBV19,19,CASRPQGFGSSSYNSPLHF,TGTGCCAGTCGCCCGCAGGGGTTCGGAAGCAGCTCCTATAATTCACCCCTCCACTTT
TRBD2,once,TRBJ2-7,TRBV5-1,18,CASSLPVGAGGSSYEQYF,TGCGCCAGCAGCCTCCCGGTGGGGGCGGGAGGTAGCTCCTACGAGCAGTACTTC
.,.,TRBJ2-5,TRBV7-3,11,CASSPQETQYF,TGTGCCAGCAGCCCTCAAGAGACCCAGTACTTC
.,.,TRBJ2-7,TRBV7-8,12,CASRDRAYEQYF,TGTGCCAGCAGGGACAGAGCCTACGAGCAGTACTTC
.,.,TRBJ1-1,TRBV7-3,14,CASSSRQEGTEAFF,TGTGCCAGCAGCTCCCGACAGGAAGGCACTGAAGCTTTCTTT
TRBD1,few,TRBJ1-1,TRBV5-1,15,CASSKGQGGHTEAFF,TGCGCCAGCAGCAAAGGACAGGGGGGCCACACTGAAGCTTTCTTT
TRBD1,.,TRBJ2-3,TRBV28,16,CASSVQGAPSTDTQYF,TGTGCCAGCAGTGTACAGGGGGCTCCTAGCACAGATACGCAGTATTTT
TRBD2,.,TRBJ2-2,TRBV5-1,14,CASSGTSFNGELFF,TGCGCCAGCAGCGGGACTAGCTTCAACGGGGAGCTGTTTTTT
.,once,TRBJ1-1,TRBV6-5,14,CASSPRGRSTEAFF,TGTGCCAGCAGTCCCCGTGGAAGGAGCACTGAAGCTTTCTTT
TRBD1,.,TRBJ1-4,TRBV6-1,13,CASSAGTVLGVFF,TGTGCCAGCAGTGCTGGGACAGTCCTAGGGGTGTTTTTT
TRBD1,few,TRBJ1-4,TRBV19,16,CASNRAQTGVKEKLFF,TGTGCCAGTAACAGGGCCCAGACAGGGGTTAAAGAAAAACTGTTTTTT
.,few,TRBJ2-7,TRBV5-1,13,CASGLEADREQYF,TGCGCCAGCGGCCTGGAGGCTGACAGAGAGCAGTACTTC
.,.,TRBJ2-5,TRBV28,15,CASSLGGRFSKTQYF,TGTGCCAGCAGTCTTGGAGGGCGGTTCAGTAAGACCCAGTACTTC
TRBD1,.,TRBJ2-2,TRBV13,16,CASSSLDRVFAGELFF,TGTGCCAGCAGCTCATTGGACAGGGTTTTTGCCGGGGAGCTGTTTTTT
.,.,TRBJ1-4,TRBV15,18,CATSRGRVQAITNEKLFF,TGTGCCACCAGCAGAGGCCGAGTACAGGCCATAACTAATGAAAAACTGTTTTTT
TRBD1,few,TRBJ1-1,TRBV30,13,CAWTDREHTEAFF,TGTGCCTGGACGGACAGGGAACACACTGAAGCTTTCTTT
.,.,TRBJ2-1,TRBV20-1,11,CSARDNNEQFF,TGCAGTGCTAGAGATAACAATGAGCAGTTCTTC
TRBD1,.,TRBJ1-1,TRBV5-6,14,CASSPGQQNTEAFF,TGTGCCAGCAGCCCGGGACAGCAGAACACTGAAGCTTTCTTT
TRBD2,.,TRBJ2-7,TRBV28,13,CASGGGRALEQYF,TGTGCCAGCGGTGGCGGGAGGGCCCTCGAGCAGTACTTC
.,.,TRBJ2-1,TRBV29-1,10,CSVAEAQQFF,TGCAGCGTTGCGGAAGCGCAGCAGTTCTTC
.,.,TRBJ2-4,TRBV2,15,CASRAPLTGKNIQYF,TGTGCCAGCAGGGCTCCTCTGACAGGCAAAAACATTCAGTACTTC
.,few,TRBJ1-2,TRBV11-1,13,CASSLAGGYGYTF,TGTGCCAGCAGCTTAGCCGGCGGCTATGGCTACACCTTC
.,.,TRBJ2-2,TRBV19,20,CASSKYARDPGGRNTGELFF,TGTGCCAGTAGCAAATACGCCCGCGATCCAGGGGGGAGGAACACCGGGGAGCTGTTTTTT
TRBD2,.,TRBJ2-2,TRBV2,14,CASSETSGGKELFF,TGTGCCAGCAGTGAAACTAGCGGGGGGAAGGAGCTGTTTTTT
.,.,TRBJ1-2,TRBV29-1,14,CSVDRGGTNYGYTF,TGCAGCGTTGATAGGGGGGGAACCAACTATGGCTACACCTTC